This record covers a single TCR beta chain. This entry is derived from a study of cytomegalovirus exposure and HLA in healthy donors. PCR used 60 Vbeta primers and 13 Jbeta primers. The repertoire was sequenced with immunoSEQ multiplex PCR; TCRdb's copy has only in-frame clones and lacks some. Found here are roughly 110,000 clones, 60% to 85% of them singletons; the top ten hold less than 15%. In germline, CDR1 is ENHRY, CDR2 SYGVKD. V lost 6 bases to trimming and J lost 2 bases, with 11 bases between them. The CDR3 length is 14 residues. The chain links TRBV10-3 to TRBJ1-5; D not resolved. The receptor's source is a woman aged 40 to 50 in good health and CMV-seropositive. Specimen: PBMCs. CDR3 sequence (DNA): TGTGCCATCAGCCCGGTAGTGGGCAATCAGCCCCAGCATTTT. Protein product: CAISPVVGNQPQHF.